The 8 T cell receptor beta chains below all came from one sample that was sequenced in a study of shared clonotypes between healthy human individuals. TCRdb's copy holds only in-frame clones and misses some; the assay was immunoSEQ multiplex PCR. The sample has roughly 1.5 million clones; approximately 98% are singletons. Sequencing input: naive CD4+ T cells sorted from blood. Sample subset: CD45RA+ positively selected. All receptors come from a man under 40 in good health.

This clone appeared a single time. The rearrangement links TRBV29-1 to TRBJ2-7; a possible D gene is TRBD2 (6 bases). Germline values: CDR1 SQVTM, CDR2 ANQGSEA. The CDR3 spans 14 residues. Trimming shortened V by 7 bases and J by 2 bases, and 18 bases separated the two germline ends. CDR3 loop: CSASGQGGTYEQYF. The CDR3 DNA reads as TGCAGCGCCTCCGGCCAGGGAGGTACCTACGAGCAGTACTTC.

The V gene is TRBV18, the J gene TRBJ2-1, with no clear D. Germline V gene data show CDR1 as KGHSH and CDR2 as LQKENI. This CDR3 spans 13 amino acids. Trimming cost V 4 bases and J 6 bases, with 10 bases left between them. The CDR3 DNA reads as TGTGCCAGCTCACTGCAGCCTATCAATGAGCAGTTCTTC. It specifies CASSLQPINEQFF.

Regarding this clone: An end of the junction differs from the germline gene, which may be a read error. The V gene is TRBV5-4, the J gene TRBJ2-3; a weak D match, TRBD2 (5 bases). Germline values: CDR1 SGHNT, CDR2 YYREEE (reference sequence). The CDR3 runs 14 residues. The CDR3, as DNA: TGTGCCAGCAGCGCGAAACTAGTTCCAGATACACAGTATTTT. It specifies CASSAKLVPDTQYF.

The gene calls are TRBV5-6 and TRBJ2-1; 9 bases align to TRBD2. Trimming took 2 bases from V and 8 from J; bases not matched to a gene: 5. The CDR3 loop spans 14 amino acids. Germline V gene sequence: CDR1 SGHDT, CDR2 YYEEEE. CDR3 amino acids: CASSFRAGGDEQFF. The CDR3, as DNA: TGTGCCAGCAGCTTCCGAGCGGGAGGAGATGAGCAGTTCTTC.

The V call is TRBV5-5, the J call TRBJ1-1; no clear D. CDR1 and CDR2 from the germline V gene are SGHKS and YYEKEE (reference sequence). Trimming took 4 bases from V and 6 from J, leaving 19 bases between them. The CDR3 sequence is 15 residues long. The CDR3 spells CASSPRDTSIAEAFF. CDR3 sequence (DNA): TGTGCCAGCAGCCCAAGAGACACCTCGATCGCTGAAGCTTTCTTT.

This clone was seen a single time. This chain uses TRBV6-5 with TRBJ1-1; D is undetermined. Trimming took off 8 bases at V and 0 bases at J, with 10 bases between the two ends. This CDR3 has 13 residues. CDR1 and CDR2 from the germline V gene are MNHEY and SVGAGI. DNA of the CDR3: TGTGCCAGCCGGGTCGGGATGAACACTGAAGCTTTCTTT. Translating it yields CASRVGMNTEAFF.

The chain links TRBV7-2 to TRBJ1-5; possibly TRBD1 for D (6 bases). CDR1 SGHTA and CDR2 FQGNSA come from the germline V gene. The CDR3 spans 17 residues. V gave up 5 bases and J gave up 2 bases, with 19 bases separating them. The CDR3 sequence: CASSQFSGGAGNQPQHF. The CDR3 region has the DNA TGTGCCAGCAGCCAATTCAGTGGGGGCGCAGGCAATCAGCCCCAGCATTTT.

The V call is TRBV11-3, the J call TRBJ2-1; 12 positions agree with TRBD2. This CDR3 is 17 amino acids long. The germline V gene encodes CDR1 SGHNT and CDR2 YENEEA. Trimming removed 5 bases from V and 8 bases from J; junction bases left unmatched: 13. This CDR3 is CASSLRGEGTSGHEQFF. CDR3 in DNA: TGTGCCAGCAGCCTCCGGGGGGAGGGGACTAGCGGGCATGAGCAGTTCTTC.